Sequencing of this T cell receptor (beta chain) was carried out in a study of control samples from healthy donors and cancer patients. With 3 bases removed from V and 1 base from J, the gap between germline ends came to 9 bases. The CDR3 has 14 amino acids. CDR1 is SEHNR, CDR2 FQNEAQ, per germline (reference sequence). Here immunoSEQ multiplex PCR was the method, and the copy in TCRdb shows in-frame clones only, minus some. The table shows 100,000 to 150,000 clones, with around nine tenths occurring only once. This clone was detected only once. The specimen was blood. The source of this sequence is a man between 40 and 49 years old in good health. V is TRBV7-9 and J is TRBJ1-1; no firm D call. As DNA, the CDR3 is TGTGCCAGCAGCTTTTGGGATAGGAACACTGAAGCTTTCTTT. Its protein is CASSFWDRNTEAFF.